A single T cell receptor (beta chain) is shown here with its context. Recovery meant two consecutive negative NP/OP PCR tests, professional clearance, or resolved symptoms. V was clipped by 1 base and J by 5 bases; unmatched bases: 1. Per germline, CDR1 LGHNA and CDR2 YNFKEQ. The CDR3 is 15 amino acids. Produced via immunoSEQ multiplex PCR; TCRdb's table is partial and in-frame only. The sample yields fewer than 500,000 clones, roughly nine tenths seen once. The data belong to a study of blood T cell repertoires in COVID-19. Study-wide background: In each case, the material was cDNA or gDNA derived from T cells, B-cell-depleted T cells, or PBMCs.

The chain is built from TRBV4-2 and TRBJ1-5; 11 bases fit TRBD1. Material for sequencing was PBMCs or T cells enriched from blood (not recorded which). The TCR was taken from a man aged 25-45 years who had recovered from COVID-19. The CDR3 DNA is TGTGCCAGCAGCCAAGGGGGACAGGGGGATCAGCCCCAGCATTTT. Its protein is CASSQGGQGDQPQHF.